This T cell receptor beta chain was observed in a study of molecular identifiers for immune sequencing clone quantification. Study overall: Five aliquots were made in replicates from the RNA of about 20,000 or 100,000 naive CD8 cells, and four were sequenced.

The CDR3 runs 12 residues. Germline CDR1 SGDLS, CDR2 YYNGEE. V lost 1 base to trimming and J lost 5 bases, with 6 bases between them. TCRdb reanalysed the PCR reads using MiXCR and keeps one entry per CDR3 protein. Of about 630,000 distinct CDR3 sequences in the sample, roughly 27% are singletons; the top ten hold about 0.78%. This clonotype was observed once. This may be a read error: a much more frequent sequence differs by one nucleotide. This CDR3 is missing its conserved last phenylalanine or tryptophan, likely due to a read error. The J gene is TRBJ2-5, the V gene TRBV9; maybe TRBD1 (5 bases). This TCR derives from a human donor in good health. Some libraries in this study had Jurkat cell RNA spiked in. Sequencing input: naive CD8+ T cells from blood, with Jurkat cell RNA spiked in. Subset defined: FACS-sorted CD8+CD4-CCR7+CD45RA+ naive T cells. CDR3 amino acids: CASSVSGETQYL. In DNA form, the CDR3 reads TGTGCCAGCAGCGTATCAGGGGAGACCCAGTACCTC.